These 8 T cell receptor beta chains were sequenced from one sample in a study of human T cells and chemical hapten exposure. TCRdb passed the RACE reads through MiXCR, listing each CDR3 protein once. Of 340,000 or so distinct CDR3 sequences in the sample, approximately 6.3% are singletons; the top ten hold around 8.2%. The time point: patch test 1, 2 weeks after DPC sensitization. Treatment indicated: therapeutic diphenylcyclopropenone sensitization with weekly scalp DPC. The source was whole blood, collected in connection with sensitization to the hapten diphenylcyclopropenone (DPC). These receptors all stem from a woman younger than 30 with alopecia areata. Some clones in this sample may be carry-over from other donors' samples.

This clonotype has at least ten counts. The genes are TRBV4-3 and TRBJ2-1, with unresolved D. The CDR3 length is 11 residues. V was cut by 2 bases and J by 4 bases, with 0 bases left in between. Germline CDR1 reads LGHNA; CDR2 reads YSLEER. The CDR3 loop is CASSQYNEQFF. The CDR3 DNA reads TGCGCCAGCAGCCAATACAATGAGCAGTTCTTC.

This clonotype has a handful of counts. This chain links TRBV27 with TRBJ2-5, with D perhaps assigned TRBD1 or TRBD2 (6 bases each). This CDR3 contains 12 residues. The V end lost 6 bases, the J end lost 9 bases, and 14 bases lay between the germline ends. Germline CDR1 is MNHEY and CDR2 is SMNVEV (reference sequence). The CDR3 nucleotides are TGTGCCAGCAGCCAAGGGGGGTCGGCCCAGTACTTC. Translated, it gives CASSQGGSAQYF.

The table lists this clonotype with a few counts. The chain has TRBV7-2 and TRBJ1-2; D is ambiguous. The CDR3 runs to 13 residues. Trimming took off 4 bases at V and 6 bases at J, with 12 bases between the two ends. Germline lookup yields CDR1 SGHTA and CDR2 FQGNSA. The CDR3 here is CASSSRTVDGYTF. In nucleotides, the CDR3 is TGTGCCAGCAGCTCGCGCACCGTTGATGGCTACACCTTC.

This clonotype came up many times. This rearrangement joins TRBV5-6 to TRBJ2-1; 8 bases align to TRBD2. With 0 bases clipped from V and 7 bases from J, the junction kept 3 bases outside the gene matches. Germline-derived CDR1 and CDR2 are SGHDT and YYEEEE. The CDR3 consists of 14 residues. The CDR3 nucleotides are TGTGCCAGCAGCTTGGCCCCGGGGGGGAATGAGCAGTTCTTC. This translates into CASSLAPGGNEQFF.

This CDR3 is CAISEGTVGEQFF. In DNA form, the CDR3 reads TGTGCCATCAGTGAGGGGACGGTCGGCGAGCAGTTCTTC. The chain couples TRBV10-3 to TRBJ2-1; D assignment may be TRBD1 or TRBD2 (5 bases each). V lost 2 bases and J lost 10, with 12 bases in between. The V gene's germline CDR1 is ENHRY and CDR2 SYGVKD. The CDR3 has 13 amino acids.

Many counts were recorded for this clonotype. The chain has TRBV12-3 or TRBV12-4 and TRBJ1-5; D is perhaps TRBD1 (5 bases). Trimming left V 1 base short and J 6 bases short, with 22 bases between. This CDR3 is built from 18 residues. CDR3 sequence reads: CASSLEYPGGFVSQPQHF. In DNA form, the CDR3 reads TGTGCCAGCAGTTTAGAATATCCCGGGGGATTTGTGAGTCAGCCCCAGCATTTT.

This clonotype was picked up many times. The gene calls are TRBV6-5 and TRBJ2-7; D possibly matches TRBD1 or TRBD2 (6 bases each). Germline loops: CDR1 MNHEY, CDR2 SVGAGI. The CDR3 spans 15 residues. V dropped 2 bases and J dropped 3 bases, with 14 bases sitting between them. The DNA of the CDR3 is TGTGCCAGCAGTTACCAGCCGGGGGCCCACTACGAGCAGTACTTC. The encoded protein is CASSYQPGAHYEQYF.

The J gene is TRBJ1-1, the V gene TRBV7-3; D might be TRBD1 (5 bases). The CDR3 is 13 amino acids. Between the trimmed V and J ends, which lost 5 bases and 3 bases, there was a span of 10 bases. Germline values: CDR1 SGHTA, CDR2 FQGTGA. The CDR3 protein is CASSRQQDTEAFF. The CDR3 DNA follows: TGTGCCAGCAGCCGACAGCAGGACACTGAAGCTTTCTTT.